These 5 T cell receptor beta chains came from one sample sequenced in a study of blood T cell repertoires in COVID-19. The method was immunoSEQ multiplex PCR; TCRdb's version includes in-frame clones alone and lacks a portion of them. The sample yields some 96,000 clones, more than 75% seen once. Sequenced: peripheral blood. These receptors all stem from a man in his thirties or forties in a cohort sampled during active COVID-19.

This CDR3 is CASRDDRGKQYF. The CDR3 DNA is TGTGCCAGCAGAGACGACAGGGGCAAGCAGTACTTC. The chain uses TRBV6-5 and TRBJ2-7, with 8 positions matching TRBD1. Germline CDR1 reads MNHEY; CDR2 reads SVGAGI. After removal of 6 bases from V and 8 bases from J, the junction contained 6 bases not matched to a gene. The CDR3 is 12 amino acids.

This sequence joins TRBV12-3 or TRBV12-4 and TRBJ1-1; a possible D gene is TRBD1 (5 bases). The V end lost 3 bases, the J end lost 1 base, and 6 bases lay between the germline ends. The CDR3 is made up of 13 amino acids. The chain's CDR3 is CASSFRGNTEAFF. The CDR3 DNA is TGTGCCAGCAGTTTTAGGGGGAACACTGAAGCTTTCTTT.

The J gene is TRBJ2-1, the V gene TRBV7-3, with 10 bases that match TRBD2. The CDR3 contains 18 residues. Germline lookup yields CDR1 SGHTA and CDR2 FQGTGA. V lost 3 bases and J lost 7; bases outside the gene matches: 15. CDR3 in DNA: TGTGCCAGCAGCTTCGCGTTTGGTCAGCGGGGGGGTGGAAATGAGCAGTTCTTC. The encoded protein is CASSFAFGQRGGGNEQFF.

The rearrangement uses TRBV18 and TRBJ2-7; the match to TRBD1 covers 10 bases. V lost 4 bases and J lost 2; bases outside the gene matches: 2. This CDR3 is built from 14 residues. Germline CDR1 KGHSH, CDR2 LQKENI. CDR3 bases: TGTGCCAGCTCACGTGACAGGGGGCCCTACGAGCAGTACTTC. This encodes CASSRDRGPYEQYF.

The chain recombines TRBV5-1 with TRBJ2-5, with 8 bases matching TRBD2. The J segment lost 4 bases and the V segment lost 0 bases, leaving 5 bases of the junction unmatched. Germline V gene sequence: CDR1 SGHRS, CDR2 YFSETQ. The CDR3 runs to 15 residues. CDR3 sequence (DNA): TGCGCCAGCAGCTTGGGTTCGGGGGGGCGAGAGACCCAGTACTTC. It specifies CASSLGSGGRETQYF.